Described below is a single T cell receptor beta chain sequence and its context. The entry originates in a study of T cell changes during pregnancy in multiple sclerosis. TCRdb keeps only in-frame clones here, not all; method: immunoSEQ multiplex PCR. In the table there are just under 35,000 clones, just over 90% of which are singletons. CDR1 and CDR2 from the germline V gene are MNHNS and SASEGT. The CDR3 has 14 amino acids. The junction had 4 bases not matched to a gene; V was cut back by 6 bases and J by 0 bases. The sequencing here drew on peripheral blood, taken in the second trimester of pregnancy. The chain has TRBV6-1 and TRBJ1-1, with 7 bases aligning to TRBD1. The clonotype originates from a female donor in good health, enrolled as a control in a pregnancy study. CDR3 loop: CASRGTDMNTEAFF. CDR3 bases: TGTGCCAGCAGGGGGACAGACATGAACACTGAAGCTTTCTTT.